The T cell receptor (beta chain) described here comes from a study of breast tumors, draining lymph nodes, adjacent tissues. This clonotype was seen many times. Axillary draining lymph nodes of breast cancer patients supplied the node samples. The CDR3 loop spans 15 amino acids. Germline V gene sequence: CDR1 SSHAT, CDR2 FNYEAQ (reference sequence). The V and J ends lost 0 bases and 4 bases respectively, with 12 bases between them. MiXCR, run by TCRdb on the multiplex PCR reads, gives a single entry per CDR3 protein. The repertoire holds 85,000 to 130,000 distinct CDR3 sequences, around 20% seen once, with less than 1.5% in the top ten.

The source is a female donor with breast cancer. Some clones in this sample may be carry-over from other donors' samples. Sequenced sample: axillary lymph node tissue. The chain combines TRBV7-7 with TRBJ2-5; perhaps D is TRBD1 or TRBD2 (6 bases each). The CDR3 loop reads CASSLAEEGGETQYF. The CDR3 nucleotides are TGTGCCAGCAGCTTAGCGGAAGAGGGGGGAGAGACCCAGTACTTC. Together with reference TRBV7-7 and TRBJ2-5, the CDR3 gives the full variable domain: GAGVSQSPRYKVTKRGQDVTLRCDPISSHATLYWYQQALGQGPEFLTYFNYEAQPDKSGLPSDRFSAERPEGSISTLTIQRTEQRDSAMYRCASSLAEEGGETQYFGPGTRLLVL.